The T cell receptor (beta chain) under discussion was sequenced for a study of T cells in narcolepsy. Study summary: Enrolled donors included narcolepsy type 1 or type 2 patients and healthy controls.

Details on this clone: Its antigen is as yet unknown.

Data came from immunoSEQ multiplex PCR; TCRdb stores just in-frame clones and leaves some out. Among around 32,000 clones listed, 82% were seen once. Study-wide results and caveats: Autoreactive clonotypes reportedly recurred in blood of same and different patients, not controls. Some memory CD4+ repertoires had no autoreactive clone sequences. Comparing one patient's CSF and blood CD4+ clonotypes highlighted HCRT- and TRIB2-specific autoreactive clonotypes.

The sequenced material came from CD45RA- memory CD4+ T cells from PBMCs. The origin of this receptor is a human donor with narcolepsy.

The CDR3 sequence is CAWSRLLVLGELFF. The CDR3 DNA is TGTGCCTGGAGCCGACTACTAGTTCTCGGGGAGCTGTTTTTT. The rearrangement uses TRBV30 and TRBJ2-2; the D gene is possibly TRBD2 (5 bases). The CDR3 covers 14 residues. V lost 3 bases to trimming and J lost 7 bases, with 15 bases between them. Germline assignment: CDR1 GTSNPN and CDR2 SVGIG (reference sequence).